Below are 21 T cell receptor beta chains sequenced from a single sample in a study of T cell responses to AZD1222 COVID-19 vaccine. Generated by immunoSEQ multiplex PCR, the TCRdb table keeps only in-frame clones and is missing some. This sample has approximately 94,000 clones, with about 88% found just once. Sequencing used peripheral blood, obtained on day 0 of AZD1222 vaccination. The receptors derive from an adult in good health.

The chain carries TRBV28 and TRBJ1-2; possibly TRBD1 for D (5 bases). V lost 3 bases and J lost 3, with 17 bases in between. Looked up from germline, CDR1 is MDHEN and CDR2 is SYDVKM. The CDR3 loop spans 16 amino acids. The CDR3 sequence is CASSFSAGRGHYGYTF. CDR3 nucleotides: TGTGCCAGCAGTTTTAGTGCAGGGAGGGGACACTATGGCTACACCTTC.

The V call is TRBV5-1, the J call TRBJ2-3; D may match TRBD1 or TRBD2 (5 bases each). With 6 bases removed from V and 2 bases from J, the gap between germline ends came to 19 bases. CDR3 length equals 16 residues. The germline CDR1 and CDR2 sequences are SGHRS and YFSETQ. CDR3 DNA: TGCGCCAGCACCCCTTTTGGGGACCCCTACACAGATACGCAGTATTTT. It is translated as CASTPFGDPYTDTQYF.

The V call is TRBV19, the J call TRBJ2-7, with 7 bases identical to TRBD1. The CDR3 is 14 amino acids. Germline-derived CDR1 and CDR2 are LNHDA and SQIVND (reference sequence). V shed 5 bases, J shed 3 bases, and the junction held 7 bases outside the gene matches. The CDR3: CASSFTGTDYEQYF. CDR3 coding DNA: TGTGCCAGTAGTTTTACCGGGACAGACTACGAGCAGTACTTC. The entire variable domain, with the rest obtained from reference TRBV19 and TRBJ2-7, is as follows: DGGITQSPKYLFRKEGQNVTLSCEQNLNHDAMYWYRQDPGQGLRLIYYSQIVNDFQKGDIAEGYSVSREKKESFPLTVTSAQKNPTAFYLCASSFTGTDYEQYFGPGTRLTVT.

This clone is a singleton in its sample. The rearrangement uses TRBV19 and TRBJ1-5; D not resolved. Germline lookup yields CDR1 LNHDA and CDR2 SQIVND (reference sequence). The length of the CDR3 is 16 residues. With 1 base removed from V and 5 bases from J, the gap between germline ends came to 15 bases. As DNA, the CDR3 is TGTGCCAGTAGTATAGCCGCCAACCTGGGCGATCAGCCCCAGCATTTT. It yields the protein CASSIAANLGDQPQHF.

This CDR3 is CASSEAIGATYGYTF. CDR3 bases: TGTGCCAGCAGTGAAGCTATTGGGGCCACCTATGGCTACACCTTC. The V gene is TRBV6-1, the J gene TRBJ1-2, with a tentative D call TRBD1 (5 bases). Trimming cost V 0 bases and J 4 bases, with 12 bases left between them. The CDR3 extends over 15 amino acids. Germline V lookup: CDR1 MNHNS, CDR2 SASEGT.

This CDR3 is CATSDPGLANTGELFF. CDR3 nucleotides: TGTGCCACCAGTGACCCGGGACTAGCGAACACCGGGGAGCTGTTTTTT. V and J are TRBV24-1 and TRBJ2-2, with 8 bases aligning to TRBD2. The CDR3 loop spans 16 amino acids. Germline assignment: CDR1 KGHDR and CDR2 SFDVKD. V dropped 4 bases and J dropped 0; count of bases not matched to a gene: 3.

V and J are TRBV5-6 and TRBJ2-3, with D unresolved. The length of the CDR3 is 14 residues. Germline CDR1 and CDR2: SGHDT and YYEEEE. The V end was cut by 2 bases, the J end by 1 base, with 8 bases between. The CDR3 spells CASSFSVRTDTQYF. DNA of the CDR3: TGTGCCAGCAGCTTTTCAGTTCGCACAGATACGCAGTATTTT. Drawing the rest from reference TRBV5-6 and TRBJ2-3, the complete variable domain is DAGVTQSPTHLIKTRGQQVTLRCSPKSGHDTVSWYQQALGQGPQFIFQYYEEEERQRGNFPDRFSGHQFPNYSSELNVNALLLGDSALYLCASSFSVRTDTQYFGPGTRLTVL.

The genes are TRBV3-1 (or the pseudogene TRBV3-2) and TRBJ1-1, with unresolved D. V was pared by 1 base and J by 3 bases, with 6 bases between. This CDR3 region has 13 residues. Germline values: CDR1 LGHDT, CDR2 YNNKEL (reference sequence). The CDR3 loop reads CASSQGSYTEAFF. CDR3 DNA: TGTGCCAGCAGCCAAGGGTCTTACACTGAAGCTTTCTTT.

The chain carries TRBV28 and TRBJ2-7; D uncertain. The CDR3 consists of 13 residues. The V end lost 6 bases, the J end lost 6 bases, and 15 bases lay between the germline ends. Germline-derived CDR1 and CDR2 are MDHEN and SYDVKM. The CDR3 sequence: CASSPLGYGEQYF. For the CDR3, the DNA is TGTGCCAGCAGCCCATTGGGGTATGGCGAGCAGTACTTC.

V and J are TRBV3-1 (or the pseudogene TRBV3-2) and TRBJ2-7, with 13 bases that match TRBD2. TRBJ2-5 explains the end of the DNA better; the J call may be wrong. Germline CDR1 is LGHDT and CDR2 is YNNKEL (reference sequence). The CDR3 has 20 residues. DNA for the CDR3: TGTGCCAGCAGCCACAAAACCTTCGGGACTAGCGGGACCGAGACGTCGACCCAGTACTTC. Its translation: CASSHKTFGTSGTETSTQYF.

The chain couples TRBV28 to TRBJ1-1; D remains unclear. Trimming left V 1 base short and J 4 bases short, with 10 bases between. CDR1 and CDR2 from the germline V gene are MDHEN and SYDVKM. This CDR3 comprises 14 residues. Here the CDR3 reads CASSLYRGFTEAFF. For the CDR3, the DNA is TGTGCCAGCAGTTTATATCGGGGTTTCACTGAAGCTTTCTTT. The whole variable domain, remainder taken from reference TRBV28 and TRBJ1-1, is DVKVTQSSRYLVKRTGEKVFLECVQDMDHENMFWYRQDPGLGLRLIYFSYDVKMKEKGDIPEGYSVSREKKERFSLILESASTNQTSMYLCASSLYRGFTEAFFGQGTRLTVV.

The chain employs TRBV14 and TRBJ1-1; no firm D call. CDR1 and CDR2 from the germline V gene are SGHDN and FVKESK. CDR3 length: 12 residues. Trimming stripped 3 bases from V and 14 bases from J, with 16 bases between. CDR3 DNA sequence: TGTGCCAGCAGCCAGGATGGGAGCATCCTATTCTTT. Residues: CASSQDGSILFF. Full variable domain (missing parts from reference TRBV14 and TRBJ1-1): EAGVTQFPSHSVIEKGQTVTLRCDPISGHDNLYWYRRVMGKEIKFLLHFVKESKQDESGMPNNRFLAERTGGTYSTLKVQPAELEDSGVYFCASSQDGSILFFGQGTRLTVV.

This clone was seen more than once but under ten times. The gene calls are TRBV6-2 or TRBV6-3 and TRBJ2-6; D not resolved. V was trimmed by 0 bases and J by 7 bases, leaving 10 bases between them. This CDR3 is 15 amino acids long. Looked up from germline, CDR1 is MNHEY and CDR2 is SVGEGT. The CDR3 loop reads CASSYSMEVANVLTF. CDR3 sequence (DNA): TGTGCCAGCAGTTACTCGATGGAAGTAGCCAACGTCCTGACTTTC.

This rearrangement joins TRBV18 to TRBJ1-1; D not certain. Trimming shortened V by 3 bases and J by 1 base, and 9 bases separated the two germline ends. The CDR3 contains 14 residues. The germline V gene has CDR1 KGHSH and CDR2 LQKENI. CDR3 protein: CASSPRLENTEAFF. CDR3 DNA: TGTGCCAGCTCACCCCGACTGGAGAACACTGAAGCTTTCTTT.

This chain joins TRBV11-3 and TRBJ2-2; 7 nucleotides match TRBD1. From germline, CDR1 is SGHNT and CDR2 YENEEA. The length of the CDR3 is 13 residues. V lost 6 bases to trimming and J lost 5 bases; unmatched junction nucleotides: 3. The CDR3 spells CASRIQGTGELFF. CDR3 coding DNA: TGTGCCAGCAGAATACAGGGGACCGGGGAGCTGTTTTTT. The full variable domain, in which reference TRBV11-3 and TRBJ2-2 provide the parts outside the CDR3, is EAGVVQSPRYKIIEKKQPVAFWCNPISGHNTLYWYLQNLGQGPELLIRYENEEAVDDSQLPKDRFSAERLKGVDSTLKIQPAELGDSAVYLCASRIQGTGELFFGEGSRLTVL.

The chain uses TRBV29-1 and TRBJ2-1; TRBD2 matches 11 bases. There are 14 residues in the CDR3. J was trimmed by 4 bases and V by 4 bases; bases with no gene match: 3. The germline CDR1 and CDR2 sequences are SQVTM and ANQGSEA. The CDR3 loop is CSVAGTSGYNEQFF. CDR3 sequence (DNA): TGCAGCGTTGCCGGGACTAGCGGTTACAATGAGCAGTTCTTC.

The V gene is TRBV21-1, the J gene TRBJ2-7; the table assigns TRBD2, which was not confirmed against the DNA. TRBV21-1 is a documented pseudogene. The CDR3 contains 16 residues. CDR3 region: CASSKGGTSGAYEQYF. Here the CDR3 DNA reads TGTGCCAGCAGCAAAGGAGGGACTAGCGGGGCCTACGAGCAGTACTTC.

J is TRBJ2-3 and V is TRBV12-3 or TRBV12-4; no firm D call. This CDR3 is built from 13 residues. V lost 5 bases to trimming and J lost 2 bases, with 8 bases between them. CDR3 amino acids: CASSPQVTDTQYF. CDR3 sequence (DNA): TGTGCCAGCAGTCCCCAGGTCACAGATACGCAGTATTTT.

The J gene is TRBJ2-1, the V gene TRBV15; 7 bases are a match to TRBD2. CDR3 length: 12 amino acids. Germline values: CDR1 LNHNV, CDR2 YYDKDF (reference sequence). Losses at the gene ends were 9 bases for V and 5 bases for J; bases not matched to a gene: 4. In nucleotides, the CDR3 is TGTGCCACGAGGGCGGGGGACAATGAGCAGTTCTTC. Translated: CATRAGDNEQFF.

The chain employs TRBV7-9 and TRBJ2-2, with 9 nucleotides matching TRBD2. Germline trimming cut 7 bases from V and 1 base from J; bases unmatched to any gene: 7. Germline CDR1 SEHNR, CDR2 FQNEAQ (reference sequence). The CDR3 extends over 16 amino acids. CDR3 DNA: TGTGCCAGCATGGCGGCTAGCGGGATGAACACCGGGGAGCTGTTTTTT. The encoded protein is CASMAASGMNTGELFF. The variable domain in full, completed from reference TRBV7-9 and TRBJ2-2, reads DTGVSQNPRHKITKRGQNVTFRCDPISEHNRLYWYRQTLGQGPEFLTYFQNEAQLEKSRLLSDRFSAERPKGSFSTLEIQRTEQGDSAMYLCASMAASGMNTGELFFGEGSRLTVL.

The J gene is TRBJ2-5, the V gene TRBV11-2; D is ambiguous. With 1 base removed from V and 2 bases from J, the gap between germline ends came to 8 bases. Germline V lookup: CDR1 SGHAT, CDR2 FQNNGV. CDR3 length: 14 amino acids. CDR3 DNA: TGTGCCAGCAGCTTAGGCCTAGAGCAAGAGACCCAGTACTTC. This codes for CASSLGLEQETQYF.